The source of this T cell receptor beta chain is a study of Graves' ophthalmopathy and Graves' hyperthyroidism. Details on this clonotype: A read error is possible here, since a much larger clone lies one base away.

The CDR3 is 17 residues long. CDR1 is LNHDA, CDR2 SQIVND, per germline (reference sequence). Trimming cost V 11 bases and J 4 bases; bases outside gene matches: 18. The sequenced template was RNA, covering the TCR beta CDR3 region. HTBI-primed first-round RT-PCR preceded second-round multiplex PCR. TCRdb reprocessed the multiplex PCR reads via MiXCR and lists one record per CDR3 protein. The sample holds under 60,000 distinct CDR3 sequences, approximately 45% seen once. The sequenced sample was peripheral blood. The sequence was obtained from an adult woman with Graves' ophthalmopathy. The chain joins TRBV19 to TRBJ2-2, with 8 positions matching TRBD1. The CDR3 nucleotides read TGTGCCGGTAATGGTGGGGCAGGGGGCTCTCCCACCGGGGAGCTGTTTTTT. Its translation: CAGNGGAGGSPTGELFF.